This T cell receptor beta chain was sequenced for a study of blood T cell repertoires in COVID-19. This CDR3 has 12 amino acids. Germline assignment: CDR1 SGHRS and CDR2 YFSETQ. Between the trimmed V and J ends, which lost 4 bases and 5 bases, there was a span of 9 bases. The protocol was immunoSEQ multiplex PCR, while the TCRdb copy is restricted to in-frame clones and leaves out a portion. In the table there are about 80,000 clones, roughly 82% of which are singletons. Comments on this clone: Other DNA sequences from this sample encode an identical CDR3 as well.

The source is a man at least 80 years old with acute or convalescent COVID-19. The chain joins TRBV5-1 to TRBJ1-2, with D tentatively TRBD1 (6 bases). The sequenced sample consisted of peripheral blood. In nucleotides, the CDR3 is TGCGCCAGCAGCCCCGGACAGTATGGCTACACCTTC. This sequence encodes CASSPGQYGYTF.